This is a list of T cell receptor beta chains from one sample in a study of vaccination and CD4 T cells after COVID-19. No antigen has been identified for these receptors. TCRdb re-analysed the PCR reads in MiXCR, keeping a single row per CDR3 protein. This table has some 17,000 distinct CDR3 sequences, about 40% appearing once. What was sequenced was CD4+ T cells from blood, cultured in vitro. Receptors originate from a human donor who had recovered from COVID-19. CDR3s include the opening cysteine and the closing phenylalanine or tryptophan. Each record gives: clone size, V gene, D gene, J gene, CDR3 protein, CDR3 DNA. The D gene is left open where the match is weak. Only part of the rows carry a size: once, few, many, or a class if the clone is expanded.

clone size: -
V gene: TRBV20-1
D gene: TRBD1
J gene: TRBJ1-6
CDR3 protein: CSARALGQGNNSPLHF
CDR3 DNA: TGCAGTGCTAGGGCCTTGGGACAGGGAAATAATTCACCCCTCCACTTT

clone size: -
V gene: TRBV15
D gene: TRBD1
J gene: TRBJ2-5
CDR3 protein: CATSREDTGAETQYF
CDR3 DNA: TGTGCCACCAGCAGAGAGGATACAGGGGCAGAGACCCAGTACTTC

clone size: few
V gene: TRBV29-1
D gene: TRBD1
J gene: TRBJ2-5
CDR3 protein: CSVYRGPPRETQYF
CDR3 DNA: TGCAGCGTCTACAGGGGGCCCCCCCGGGAGACCCAGTACTTC

clone size: -
V gene: TRBV7-9
D gene: -
J gene: TRBJ1-1
CDR3 protein: CATKTAFF
CDR3 DNA: TGTGCCACAAAGACGGCTTTCTTT

clone size: -
V gene: TRBV6-1
D gene: -
J gene: TRBJ2-4
CDR3 protein: CASSSGPKRSGAKNIQYF
CDR3 DNA: TGTGCCAGCAGCTCCGGGCCAAAGAGGTCGGGGGCCAAAAACATTCAGTACTTC

clone size: few
V gene: TRBV6-2/TRBV6-3
D gene: -
J gene: TRBJ2-2
CDR3 protein: CASSYGKGRDGTGTGELFF
CDR3 DNA: TGTGCCAGCAGTTACGGGAAGGGCCGAGACGGGACGGGCACCGGGGAGCTGTTTTTT

clone size: -
V gene: TRBV2
D gene: -
J gene: TRBJ2-7
CDR3 protein: CASSPPVRQHLSYEQYF
CDR3 DNA: TGTGCCAGCAGTCCCCCGGTCAGACAGCACCTCTCCTACGAGCAGTACTTC

clone size: -
V gene: TRBV28
D gene: TRBD1
J gene: TRBJ1-5
CDR3 protein: CASNQGQNRYQPQHF
CDR3 DNA: TGTGCCAGCAACCAGGGACAGAACAGATATCAGCCCCAGCATTTT

clone size: -
V gene: TRBV18
D gene: TRBD1
J gene: TRBJ2-7
CDR3 protein: CASSPTGETYEQYF
CDR3 DNA: TGTGCCAGCTCACCGACAGGGGAGACCTACGAGCAGTACTTC

clone size: -
V gene: TRBV20-1
D gene: -
J gene: TRBJ2-3
CDR3 protein: CSARDRTGTDTQYF
CDR3 DNA: TGCAGTGCTAGAGATAGGACTGGCACAGATACGCAGTATTTT

clone size: few
V gene: TRBV15
D gene: -
J gene: TRBJ1-4
CDR3 protein: CATSASFVGDEKLFF
CDR3 DNA: TGTGCCACCAGCGCCTCCTTTGTCGGGGATGAAAAACTGTTTTTT

clone size: -
V gene: TRBV6-1
D gene: -
J gene: TRBJ2-3
CDR3 protein: CASSGLRPGSTDTQYF
CDR3 DNA: TGTGCCAGCAGTGGTTTAAGACCGGGGAGCACAGATACGCAGTATTTT

clone size: -
V gene: TRBV19
D gene: -
J gene: TRBJ1-6
CDR3 protein: CASSSGSPLHF
CDR3 DNA: TGTGCCAGTAGTAGCGGTTCACCCCTCCACTTT

clone size: -
V gene: TRBV5-6
D gene: -
J gene: TRBJ2-3
CDR3 protein: CASSRYGQGVSDTQYF
CDR3 DNA: TGTGCCAGCAGCCGGTACGGCCAGGGTGTTTCAGATACGCAGTATTTT

clone size: few
V gene: TRBV10-3
D gene: -
J gene: TRBJ2-3
CDR3 protein: CATRDVLADTQYF
CDR3 DNA: TGTGCCACCAGGGACGTATTGGCAGATACGCAGTATTTT

clone size: -
V gene: TRBV5-4
D gene: TRBD1
J gene: TRBJ1-1
CDR3 protein: CASSGRTGVDTEAFF
CDR3 DNA: TGTGCCAGCAGCGGAAGGACAGGGGTGGACACTGAAGCTTTCTTT

clone size: -
V gene: TRBV5-4
D gene: TRBD1
J gene: TRBJ1-5
CDR3 protein: CASSLGGTGNNQPQHF
CDR3 DNA: TGTGCCAGCAGCTTGGGAGGGACAGGCAACAATCAGCCCCAGCATTTT

clone size: -
V gene: TRBV5-1
D gene: -
J gene: TRBJ1-1
CDR3 protein: CASSLAGVDGTEAFF
CDR3 DNA: TGCGCCAGCAGCTTGGCGGGGGTCGACGGCACTGAAGCTTTCTTT

clone size: -
V gene: TRBV20-1
D gene: -
J gene: TRBJ1-5
CDR3 protein: CSARVTGDSNQPQHF
CDR3 DNA: TGCAGTGCTAGAGTGACGGGAGATAGCAACCAGCCCCAGCATTTT

clone size: -
V gene: TRBV18
D gene: -
J gene: TRBJ2-3
CDR3 protein: CASSPRVGLSTDTQYF
CDR3 DNA: TGTGCCAGCTCACCTAGGGTAGGTCTGAGCACAGATACGCAGTATTTT

clone size: -
V gene: TRBV7-9
D gene: -
J gene: TRBJ2-3
CDR3 protein: CASSGGGSTDTQYF
CDR3 DNA: TGTGCCAGCAGCGGAGGGGGCTCTACAGATACGCAGTATTTT

clone size: few
V gene: TRBV19
D gene: -
J gene: TRBJ2-6
CDR3 protein: CASIGGSGANVLTF
CDR3 DNA: TGTGCCAGTATAGGGGGTTCAGGGGCCAACGTCCTGACTTTC